Below, one T cell receptor (beta chain) is given with its context. This clone was seen just once. Its specific antigen is unknown. No quality values exist for individual bases; no much larger clone is one base distant. V loses 0 bases, J loses 7 bases, and the germline ends lie 15 bases apart. The germline V gene specifies MGHRA as CDR1 and YSYEKL as CDR2. Inclusive of the bounding cysteine and phenylalanine, the CDR3 is 15 residues long. CDR3 DNA is the only sequence kept; it has 45 bases, read in frame from the first base. TCRbeta CDR3 regions were amplified from genomic DNA by means of the immunoSEQ Assay, a bias-controlled multiplex PCR. On the study's bioinformatics: Nucleated cell counts per sample were estimated from amplification of reference gene primers within the assay. To quantify the absolute abundance of each unique TCRbeta CDR3 rearrangement, sequence reads were collapsed and filtered. For each sample, productive Simpson clonality was calculated as the square root of Simpson's diversity index across productive rearrangements. TCRdb limited this immuneACCESS table to in-frame rearrangements with V and J called. A share of clones is missing; checked studies link under half to unresolved V genes, and the rest is unexplained. V, J and clone size reflect that table, while D and trimming were determined from the DNA. This sample lists approximately 89,000 clones; 80% were detected once. Roughly 19% of the sample rests with the top ten.

The sample comes from a study of blood T cell repertoires in COVID-19 (dated by TCRdb to 2018 to 2020). Describing the broader study: The collaborator samples originated in the United States, Italy and Spain and spanned the acute and convalescent phases of COVID-19. The material from the prospective study consisted of cDNA or gDNA derived from T cells, B-cell-depleted T cells, or PBMCs. Deeply sampled blood TCRbeta repertoires from subjects exposed to, actively infected with, or recovered from COVID-19 were included in the dataset. A freely available public database, intended as a resource for researchers studying the immune response to SARS-CoV-2, is where the repertoires were released. Samples came from the ongoing ImmuneRACE study (first 160 participants) plus 1,254 subjects from 6 global collaborators. The sample metadata nearly always contained a de-identified subject ID, COVID-19 status, age in years and sex. Where available, HLA class I and class II types were taken from metadata supplied by the sample provider and were not determined by assay-based typing.

Paper-wide results and their limitations: The amount of clinical and demographic metadata varied by source and participant and was provided uncurated.

Collaborating institutions collected whole blood in K2EDTA tubes following their own protocols. For TCRbeta analysis, collaborators shipped samples as frozen whole blood, isolated PBMCs, or DNA extracted from either of those sample types. Sequencing was performed on peripheral blood. This receptor was obtained from a woman older than 75 with acute or convalescent COVID-19. The chain is assembled from TRBV4-1 and TRBJ1-2, and TRBD1 may be the D gene, going by 5 matching bases. In nucleotide form, the sequence is TGCGCCAGCAGCCAAGATGGAGGGGTGGGAGGTGGCTACACCTTC. It specifies CASSQDGGVGGGYTF.